This TCR beta chain emerged from a study of blood T cell repertoires in COVID-19. Only in-frame clones appear in the TCRdb table, and some are missing; sequencing was by immunoSEQ multiplex PCR. The table includes tens of thousands of clones, 65% to 85% detected once. The CDR3 runs to 15 residues. Per germline, CDR1 SNHLY and CDR2 FYNNEI. The V and J ends lost 3 bases and 2 bases, in that order; junction bases with no gene match: 4. V usage is TRBV2 and J usage is TRBJ2-7; 10 bases are shared with TRBD1. The sequencing input was peripheral blood. The TCR sequence derives from a young man with COVID-19, enrolled during active disease. The chain's CDR3 is CASSDPGQGTYEQYF. CDR3 DNA sequence: TGTGCCAGCAGTGACCCGGGACAGGGGACCTACGAGCAGTACTTC.